These 6 T cell receptor beta chains originate from one sample sequenced in a study of T cell responses to AZD1222 COVID-19 vaccine. This table comes from immunoSEQ multiplex PCR, and its TCRdb copy is limited to in-frame clones, with some not included. This repertoire shows 130,000 to 150,000 clones, about 92% found once; its top ten account for around 1.7%. The sequencing here drew on peripheral blood, taken 28 days after the second AZD1222 dose. Receptor source: an adult who received the AZD1222 COVID-19 vaccine.

The chain carries TRBV14 and TRBJ1-3, with D possibly matching TRBD1 (5 bases). V was clipped by 4 bases and J by 3 bases, with 19 bases between them. This CDR3 has 17 residues. CDR1 is SGHDN, CDR2 FVKESK, per germline. The CDR3 protein is CASSPHSVAGLGNTIYF. In DNA form, the CDR3 reads TGTGCCAGCAGCCCGCACTCGGTGGCAGGGCTTGGAAACACCATATATTTT.

This clone was seen only once. V gene TRBV6-1 combines with J gene TRBJ1-5, with D unresolved. CDR1 is MNHNS, CDR2 SASEGT, per germline. This CDR3 has 14 amino acids. Trimming pared 1 base from V and 9 bases from J, leaving 13 bases between. The CDR3 spells CASSEVGVLGPQHF. In nucleotides, the CDR3 is TGTGCCAGCAGTGAAGTTGGGGTCCTTGGGCCCCAGCATTTT.

J is TRBJ1-2 and V is TRBV3-1 (or the pseudogene TRBV3-2); a possible D gene is TRBD1 (6 bases). This CDR3 comprises 12 residues. V shed 1 base and J shed 10 bases, with 10 bases lying between them. The V gene's germline CDR1 is LGHDT and CDR2 YNNKEL (reference sequence). The CDR3 protein is CASSQGWTDYTF. CDR3 nucleotide sequence: TGTGCCAGCAGCCAAGGTTGGACAGACTACACCTTC.

This chain links TRBV15 with TRBJ2-3; 12 nucleotides line up with TRBD2. The CDR3 sequence is 15 residues long. V dropped 7 bases and J dropped 6; count of bases not matched to a gene: 8. Germline V gene lookup returns CDR1 LNHNV and CDR2 YYDKDF (reference sequence). The CDR3 spells CATTDRLAGVDTQYF. The DNA of the CDR3 is TGTGCCACCACTGATCGACTAGCGGGAGTGGATACGCAGTATTTT.

This chain connects TRBV28 to TRBJ2-1; no reliable D call. There are 16 residues in the CDR3. The V end was cut by 4 bases, the J end by 2 bases, with 15 bases between. Germline assignment: CDR1 MDHEN and CDR2 SYDVKM. CDR3 nucleotide sequence: TGTGCCAGCAGTTCCTTTGGCAGTTATACCTACAATGAGCAGTTCTTC. Translation gives CASSSFGSYTYNEQFF.

The V and J genes are TRBV27 and TRBJ2-1, with 11 bases aligning to TRBD2. The length of the CDR3 is 18 residues. V trimming: 5 bases; J trimming: 2 bases; junction bases outside the gene matches: 11. CDR1 is MNHEY and CDR2 is SMNVEV in the germline V gene (reference sequence). The CDR3 DNA follows: TGTGCCAGCAGTCCCCCGCCCTATAGCGGGAGGGCCTACAATGAGCAGTTCTTC. Amino acids: CASSPPPYSGRAYNEQFF.